This T cell receptor beta chain was found in a study of T cell clonotyping in hematopoietic cell transplantation. V lost 6 bases, J lost 2 bases, and 6 bases stayed unmatched. Germline V lookup: CDR1 WSHSY, CDR2 SAAADI. The CDR3 covers 15 residues. Sequencing used immunoSEQ multiplex PCR; TCRdb keeps in-frame clones, though not all of them. The sample lists around 4,600 clones, roughly two thirds occurring once. This clonotype was sampled from a female patient in her fifties or sixties who had an allogeneic stem cell transplant, so the T cells may come from the graft donor. Some clones in this sample may be carry-over from other donors' samples. V and J are TRBV10-2 and TRBJ2-7; 11 bases align to TRBD2. The sample was PBMCs, taken 100 days after allogeneic stem cell transplant. The chain's CDR3 is CASREGLAGPYEQYF. The CDR3 region has the DNA TGCGCCAGCAGGGAAGGACTAGCGGGCCCCTACGAGCAGTACTTC.